The text below deals with one TCR beta chain. This sample is part of a study of blood T cell repertoires in COVID-19. In the original workflow: Amplifying reference gene primers gave estimates of nucleated cell counts. The table came from immunoSEQ multiplex PCR; TCRdb's copy has only in-frame clones and leaves some out. Clone size and V and J calls were adopted from that table, with D and trimming inferred from the DNA. The table has under 65,000 clones, 73% seen once. This CDR3 spans 14 amino acids. CDR1 is LGHDT and CDR2 is YNNKEL in the germline V gene (reference sequence). Germline trimming cut 2 bases from V and 8 bases from J; bases unmatched to any gene: 7.

The V and J genes are TRBV3-1 (or the pseudogene TRBV3-2) and TRBJ1-2, with TRBD1 identical over 8 bases. The sequenced sample was peripheral blood. This TCR was recovered from a woman aged 65 to 85 with acute or convalescent COVID-19. The CDR3 nucleotides read TGTGCCAGCAGCCAACGGACAGGGTTGAGAGGCTACACCTTC. It is translated as CASSQRTGLRGYTF.